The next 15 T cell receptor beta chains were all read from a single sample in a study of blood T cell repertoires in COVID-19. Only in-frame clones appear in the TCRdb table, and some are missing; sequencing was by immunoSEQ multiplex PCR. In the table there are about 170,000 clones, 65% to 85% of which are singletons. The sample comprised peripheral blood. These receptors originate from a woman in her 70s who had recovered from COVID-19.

The CDR3 DNA is TGTGCCAGCTCACCGGGAGCCGGGGGAAACACCATATATTTT. It specifies CASSPGAGGNTIYF. The chain employs TRBV18 and TRBJ1-3, with D unclear. With 3 bases removed from V and 4 bases from J, the gap between germline ends came to 10 bases. This CDR3 has 14 residues. CDR1 and CDR2 (germline): KGHSH, LQKENI.

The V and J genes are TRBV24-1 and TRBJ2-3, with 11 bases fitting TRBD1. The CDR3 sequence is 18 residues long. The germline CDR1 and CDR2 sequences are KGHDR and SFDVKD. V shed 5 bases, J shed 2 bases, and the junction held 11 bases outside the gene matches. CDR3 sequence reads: CATSGGTGGVSLTDTQYF. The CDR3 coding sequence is TGTGCCACCAGTGGGGGGACAGGGGGGGTGTCCCTCACAGATACGCAGTATTTT.

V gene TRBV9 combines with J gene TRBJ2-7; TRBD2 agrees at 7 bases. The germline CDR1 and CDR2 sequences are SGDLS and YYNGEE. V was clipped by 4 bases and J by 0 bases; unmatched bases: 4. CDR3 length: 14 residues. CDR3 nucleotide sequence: TGTGCCAGCAGCCCACGGGACTACTCCTACGAGCAGTACTTC. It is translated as CASSPRDYSYEQYF.

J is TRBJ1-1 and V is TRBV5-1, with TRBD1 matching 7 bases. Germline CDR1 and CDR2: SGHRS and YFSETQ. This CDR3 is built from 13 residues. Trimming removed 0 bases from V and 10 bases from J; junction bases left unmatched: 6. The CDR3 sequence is CASSLGQGGLAFF. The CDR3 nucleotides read TGCGCCAGCAGCTTGGGGCAGGGGGGTTTAGCTTTCTTT. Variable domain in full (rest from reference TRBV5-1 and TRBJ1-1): KAGVTQTPRYLIKTRGQQVTLSCSPISGHRSVSWYQQTPGQGLQFLFEYFSETQRNKGNFPGRFSGRQFSNSRSEMNVSTLELGDSALYLCASSLGQGGLAFFGQGTRLTVV.

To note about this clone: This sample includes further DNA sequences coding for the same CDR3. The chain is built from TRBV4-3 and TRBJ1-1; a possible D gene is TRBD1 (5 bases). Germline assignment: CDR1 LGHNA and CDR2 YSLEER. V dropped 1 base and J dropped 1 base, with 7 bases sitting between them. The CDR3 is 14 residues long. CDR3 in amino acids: CASSQVGGNTEAFF. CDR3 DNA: TGCGCCAGCAGCCAAGTGGGGGGGAACACTGAAGCTTTCTTT.

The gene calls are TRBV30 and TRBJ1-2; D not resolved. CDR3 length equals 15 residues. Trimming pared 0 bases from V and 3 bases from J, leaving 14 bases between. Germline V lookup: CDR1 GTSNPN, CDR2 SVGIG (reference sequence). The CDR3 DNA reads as TGTGCCTGGAGTGTACCGGGGTGGTGGTACTATGGCTACACCTTC. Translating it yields CAWSVPGWWYYGYTF.

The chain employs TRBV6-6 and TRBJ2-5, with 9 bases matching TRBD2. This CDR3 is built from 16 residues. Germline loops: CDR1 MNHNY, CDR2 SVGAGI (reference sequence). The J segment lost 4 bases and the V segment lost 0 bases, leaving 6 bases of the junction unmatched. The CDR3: CASSYSVGGGVETQYF. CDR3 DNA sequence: TGTGCCAGCAGTTACTCTGTTGGCGGGGGGGTAGAGACCCAGTACTTC.

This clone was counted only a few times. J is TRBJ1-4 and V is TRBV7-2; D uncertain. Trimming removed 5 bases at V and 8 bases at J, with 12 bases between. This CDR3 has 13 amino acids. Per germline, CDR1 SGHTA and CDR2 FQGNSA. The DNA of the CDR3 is TGTGCCAGCAGCCGGAGGATCCTCGAAAAACTGTTTTTT. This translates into CASSRRILEKLFF.

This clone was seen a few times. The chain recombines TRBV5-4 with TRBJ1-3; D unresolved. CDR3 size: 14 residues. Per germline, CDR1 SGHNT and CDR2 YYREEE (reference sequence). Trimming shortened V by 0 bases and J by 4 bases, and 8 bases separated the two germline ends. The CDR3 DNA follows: TGTGCCAGCAGCTTGGGGCAGGCCGGAAACACCATATATTTT. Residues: CASSLGQAGNTIYF.

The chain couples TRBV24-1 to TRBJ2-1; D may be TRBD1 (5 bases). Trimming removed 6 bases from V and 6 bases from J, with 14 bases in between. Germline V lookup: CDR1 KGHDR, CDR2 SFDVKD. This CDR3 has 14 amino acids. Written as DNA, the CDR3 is TGTGCCACCAGTCCCTCAAGGGGCGCCAATGAGCAGTTCTTC. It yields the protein CATSPSRGANEQFF.

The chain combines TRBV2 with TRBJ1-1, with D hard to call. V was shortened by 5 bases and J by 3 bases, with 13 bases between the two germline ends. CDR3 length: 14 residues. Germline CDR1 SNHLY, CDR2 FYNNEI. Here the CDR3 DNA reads TGTGCCAGCAGTCCGGTAGGGAGGGACACTGAAGCTTTCTTT. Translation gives CASSPVGRDTEAFF.

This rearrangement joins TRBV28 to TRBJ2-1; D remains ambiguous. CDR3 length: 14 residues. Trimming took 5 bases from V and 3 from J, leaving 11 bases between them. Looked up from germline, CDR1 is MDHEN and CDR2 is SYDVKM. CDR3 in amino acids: CASSPPWLYNEQFF. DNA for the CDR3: TGTGCCAGCAGTCCCCCATGGCTCTACAATGAGCAGTTCTTC.

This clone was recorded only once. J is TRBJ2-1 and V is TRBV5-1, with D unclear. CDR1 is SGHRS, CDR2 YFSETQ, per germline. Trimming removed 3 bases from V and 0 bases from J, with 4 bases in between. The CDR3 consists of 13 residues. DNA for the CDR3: TGCGCCAGCAGCTCGAGCTCCTACAATGAGCAGTTCTTC. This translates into CASSSSSYNEQFF.

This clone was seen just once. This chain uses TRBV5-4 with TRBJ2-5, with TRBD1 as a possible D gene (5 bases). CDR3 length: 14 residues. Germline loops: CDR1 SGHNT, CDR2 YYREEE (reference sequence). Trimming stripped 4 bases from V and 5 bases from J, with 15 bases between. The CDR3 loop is CASSPQGVGETQYF. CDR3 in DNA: TGTGCCAGCAGCCCGCAGGGTGTTGGGGAGACCCAGTACTTC.

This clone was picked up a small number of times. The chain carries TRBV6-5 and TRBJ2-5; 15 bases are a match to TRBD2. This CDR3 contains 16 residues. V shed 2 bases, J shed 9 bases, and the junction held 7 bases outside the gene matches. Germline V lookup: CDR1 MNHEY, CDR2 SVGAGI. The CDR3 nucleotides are TGTGCCAGCAGTTACCAAGGACTAGCGGGAGGGAGGGCCCAGTACTTC. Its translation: CASSYQGLAGGRAQYF.